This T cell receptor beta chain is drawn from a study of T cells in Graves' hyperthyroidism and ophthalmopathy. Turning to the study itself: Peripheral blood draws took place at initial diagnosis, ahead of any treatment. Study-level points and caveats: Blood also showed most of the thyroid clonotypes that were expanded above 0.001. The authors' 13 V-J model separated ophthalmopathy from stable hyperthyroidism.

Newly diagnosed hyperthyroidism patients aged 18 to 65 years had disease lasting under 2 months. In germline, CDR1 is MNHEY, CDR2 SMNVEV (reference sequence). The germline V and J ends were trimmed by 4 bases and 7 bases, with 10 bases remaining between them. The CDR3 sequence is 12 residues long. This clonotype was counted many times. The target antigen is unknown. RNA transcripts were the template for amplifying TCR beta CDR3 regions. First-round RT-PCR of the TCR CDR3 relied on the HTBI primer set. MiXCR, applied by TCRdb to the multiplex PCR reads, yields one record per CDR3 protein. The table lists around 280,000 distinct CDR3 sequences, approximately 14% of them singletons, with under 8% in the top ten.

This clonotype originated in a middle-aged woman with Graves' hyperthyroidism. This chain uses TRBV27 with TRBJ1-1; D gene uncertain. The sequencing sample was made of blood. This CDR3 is CASSSGGFEAFF. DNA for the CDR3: TGTGCCAGCAGTTCGGGAGGGTTTGAAGCTTTCTTT.